This T cell receptor beta chain was captured by sequencing in a study of T cells after yellow fever vaccination. Study findings and constraints: Abundant bulk-population clonotypes could contaminate the FACS-sorted repertoires.

This clonotype was recorded at least ten times. What it recognizes is unknown. From the 5' RACE reads, TCRdb called clonotypes with MiXCR, one entry per CDR3 protein. The sample gives some 150,000 distinct CDR3 sequences, about a tenth of which show up once; around 35% is in the top ten. The receptor's source is a young man who received the YFV17D yellow fever vaccine. This material consisted of CD8+ T cells sorted from PBMCs, taken 45 days after the yellow fever booster vaccination.

CDR3 in DNA: TGTGCCAGCAAGGGGGCCTACGAGCAGTACGTC. Amino acid sequence: CASKGAYEQYV. The chain has TRBV27 and TRBJ2-7, with D tentatively TRBD1 (6 bases). Per the germline V gene, CDR1 is MNHEY and CDR2 is SMNVEV (reference sequence). This CDR3 has 11 residues. With 7 bases removed from V and 2 bases from J, the gap between germline ends came to 6 bases.